The text below deals with one T cell receptor beta chain. Its antigen is as yet unknown. These data are taken from a study of OX40 agonist ivuxolimab in advanced cancers. Study in general: The study treated patients with ivuxolimab, an agonistic anti-OX40 (CD134) antibody. Study-wide results and limits: Partial responders at 0.1-3.0 mg/kg showed near-lowest clonal expansion. Both blood CD4+ and CD8+ T cells showed clonal growth by week 6 at 0.1 to 3.0 mg/kg. On average, a greater number of expanded clones characterised CD8+ T cells relative to CD4+.

Profiling relied on immunoSEQ multiplex PCR, and the TCRdb table lists in-frame clones only, not all of them. The sample includes about 89,000 clones, approximately 91% of them seen just once. There are 14 residues in the CDR3. Per germline, CDR1 GTSNPN and CDR2 SVGIG (reference sequence). V lost 1 base to trimming and J lost 2 bases, with 9 bases between them. The chain uses TRBV30 and TRBJ1-5; no reliable D call. The sample consisted of CD4+ or CD8+ T cells sorted from blood, taken in a trial of the OX40 agonist ivuxolimab. The sequence derives from an adult with an advanced solid tumor such as melanoma, head and neck, liver or kidney cancer. The CDR3 sequence: CAWSGTVGNQPQHF. The DNA for the CDR3 is TGTGCCTGGAGTGGGACGGTGGGCAATCAGCCCCAGCATTTT.